This T cell receptor beta chain was retrieved from a study of shared clonotypes between healthy human individuals. Produced via immunoSEQ multiplex PCR; TCRdb's table is partial and in-frame only. This table holds about 2 million clones, less than 95% found once. CDR3 length equals 20 residues. The trim removed 4 bases at V and 2 bases at J, leaving 22 bases unmatched. Germline assignment: CDR1 MGHRA and CDR2 YSYEKL. The naive CD8 population came from CD45RO-negative cells selected for CCR7, without terminally differentiated effector memory CD45RA+ cells. The source is a man aged 18-30 years in good health. Sequenced: naive CD8+ T cells sorted from blood. The chain uses TRBV4-1 and TRBJ2-7; TRBD1 aligns across 8 bases. CDR3 loop: CASSRYEQGDPAVGPYEQYF. The DNA of the CDR3 is TGCGCCAGCAGCCGCTATGAACAGGGGGACCCTGCCGTAGGGCCCTACGAGCAGTACTTC.